The subject of this entry is one T cell receptor (beta chain). The antigen it recognizes is unknown. Base quality data are lacking; no much larger clone is found one base away. The immunoSEQ Assay, a bias-controlled multiplex PCR, was used to amplify TCRbeta CDR3 regions from genomic DNA. Under the source paper's analysis protocol: Nucleated cell counts per sample were estimated from amplification of reference gene primers within the assay. To quantify the absolute abundance of each unique TCRbeta CDR3 rearrangement, sequence reads were collapsed and filtered. For each sample, productive Simpson clonality was calculated by taking the square root of Simpson's diversity index across productive rearrangements. The immuneACCESS repertoire file appears here via TCRdb, limited to in-frame rearrangements. These files lack a portion of the clones; in checked studies, under half of the deficit traces to unresolved V genes, and the cause of the others is not known. V, J and clone size were drawn from that table, and D and trimming were deduced from the DNA. The sample has about 290,000 clones on record, approximately 88% of them singletons. Less than 1% of the sample lies in the top ten.

The sample originates from a study of blood T cell repertoires in COVID-19 (dated by TCRdb to 2019 to 2021). General notes on the study: The collaborator samples originated in the United States, Italy and Spain and spanned the acute and convalescent phases of COVID-19. The material from the prospective study consisted of cDNA or gDNA derived from T cells, B-cell-depleted T cells, or PBMCs. Deeply sampled blood TCRbeta repertoires from subjects exposed to, actively infected with, or recovered from COVID-19 were included in the dataset. The repertoires were released in a freely available public database meant as a resource for research on the immune response to SARS-CoV-2. The samples were drawn from two sources: the first 160 participants of the ongoing ImmuneRACE study, and some 1,300 subjects contributed by 6 global collaborators. The sample metadata nearly always contained a de-identified subject ID, COVID-19 status, age in years and sex. Where available, HLA class I and class II types were obtained from metadata supplied by the sample provider rather than from assay-based typing.

Another Seattle source contributed samples from volunteer blood donors who had recovered from COVID-19. The collaborating institutions used their own protocols to collect whole blood in K2EDTA tubes. For TCRbeta analysis, collaborator samples were shipped as frozen whole blood, as isolated PBMCs, or as DNA extracted from either sample type. The CDR3 numbers 17 residues from cysteine through phenylalanine. Only the CDR3 part of the read is kept: 51 bases, read in frame from the first base. The junction shows trimming of 3 bases on V and 5 bases on J, plus 22 bases between the germline ends. CDR1 and CDR2 were assigned from the germline V gene (reference sequence) as LNHDA and SQIVND. Overall results and qualifications from the work: How much clinical and demographic metadata was included differed by source and by participant, and the metadata was provided uncurated.

This sequence uses TRBV19 and TRBJ1-1; the D segment cannot be called with confidence. Specimen: peripheral blood. The sequence was obtained from a woman aged 35 to 49 who had recovered from COVID-19. The DNA sequence is TGTGCCAGTAGTATGGTATTTAGAGGGATTCCGGTTACTGAAGCTTTCTTT. The resulting protein is CASSMVFRGIPVTEAFF.